The rows below give T cell receptor beta chains drawn from one sample of a study of low-dose radiotherapy and immunotherapy resistance in tumors. TCRdb reprocessed the reads via MiXCR and lists one record per CDR3 protein. The sample holds about 100,000 distinct CDR3 sequences, roughly 20% seen once. Sequenced here: PBMCs, sampled after low-dose radiotherapy plus immunotherapy. These receptors were collected from a male donor with prostate cancer. Both conserved end residues are part of each CDR3. A D gene is named only where the DNA matches it firmly. The size field is filled for only some rows; it gives once, few, many or a size class.

TRBV7-3	.	.	TRBJ2-2	CASSQQTGELFF	TGTGCCAGCAGTCAACAAACCGGGGAGCTGTTTTTT
TRBV20-1	many	.	TRBJ1-4	CSAESDEKLFF	TGCAGTGCTGAGAGTGATGAAAAACTGTTTTTT
TRBV5-1	many	.	TRBJ1-4	CASSPDGGGTTNEKLFF	TGCGCCAGCAGCCCAGACGGGGGAGGGACGACTAATGAAAAACTGTTTTTT
TRBV7-9	many	.	TRBJ1-3	CASSSLAGSGNTIYF	TGTGCCAGCAGCTCCTTGGCGGGCTCTGGAAACACCATATATTTT
TRBV20-1	many	.	TRBJ1-4	CSARVVTNEKLFF	TGCAGTGCTAGAGTGGTGACTAATGAAAAACTGTTTTTT
TRBV20-1	few	.	TRBJ1-1	CSARGGLGTEAFF	TGCAGTGCTAGAGGGGGACTTGGCACTGAAGCTTTCTTT
TRBV7-9	few	.	TRBJ1-2	CASSDPSTPNYGYTF	TGTGCCAGCAGCGACCCCTCAACACCGAACTATGGCTACACCTTC
TRBV29-1	.	.	TRBJ2-3	CSAGTDTQYF	TGCAGCGCCGGCACAGATACGCAGTATTTT
TRBV28	.	.	TRBJ1-1	CASKTGPEAFF	TGTGCCAGCAAAACGGGACCTGAAGCTTTCTTT
TRBV6-6	many	TRBD2	TRBJ2-3	CASSYPGLADTQYF	TGTGCCAGCAGTTACCCCGGACTAGCTGATACGCAGTATTTT
TRBV3-1	many	.	TRBJ2-6	CASSQDADTVSGANVLTF	TGTGCCAGCAGCCAAGATGCGGACACCGTCTCTGGGGCCAACGTCCTGACTTTC
TRBV2	many	.	TRBJ1-2	CARTFGPYGYTF	TGTGCCCGAACCTTTGGGCCCTATGGCTACACCTTC
TRBV7-6	many	.	TRBJ1-4	CASSLDEGVRGYNEKLFF	TGTGCCAGCAGCCTGGATGAGGGTGTGAGAGGTTATAATGAAAAACTGTTTTTT
TRBV6-1	many	TRBD1	TRBJ1-5	CASSGGAGGFLPTF	TGTGCCAGCAGTGGAGGAGCAGGGGGCTTTCTTCCCACTTTT
TRBV5-1	many	TRBD1	TRBJ1-2	CASKARDSESLFHGYTF	TGCGCCAGCAAGGCCCGGGACAGCGAGTCTCTATTTCACGGCTACACCTTC
TRBV2	many	TRBD1	TRBJ2-7	CASRGQGPSYEQYF	TGTGCCAGCAGGGGACAGGGGCCCTCATACGAGCAGTACTTC
TRBV6-2/TRBV6-3	medium-sized	TRBD1	TRBJ2-1	CASSEGTGTVNEQFF	TGTGCCAGCAGTGAGGGTACCGGGACAGTCAATGAGCAGTTCTTC
TRBV13	once	TRBD1	TRBJ2-7	CASSYRDRPFYEQYF	TGTGCCAGCAGCTACCGGGACAGACCCTTCTACGAGCAGTACTTC
TRBV7-2	many	.	TRBJ2-3	CASSSGGGRSTDTQYF	TGTGCCAGCAGCTCCGGTGGGGGGAGGAGCACAGATACGCAGTATTTT
TRBV6-5	many	.	TRBJ1-5	CASSYWAGEVGPQHF	TGTGCCAGCAGTTACTGGGCAGGGGAGGTAGGTCCCCAGCATTTT
TRBV7-6	.	.	TRBJ2-1	CASSLGVSEGLYNEQFF	TGTGCCAGCAGCTTAGGCGTAAGCGAGGGGCTATACAATGAGCAGTTCTTC
TRBV29-1	.	.	TRBJ2-2	CSVEDQRAVTGELFF	TGCAGCGTTGAAGACCAGAGGGCGGTCACCGGGGAGCTGTTTTTT
TRBV5-5	many	.	TRBJ2-3	CASSLIGSGTDTQYF	TGTGCCAGCAGCTTGATCGGTAGTGGCACAGATACGCAGTATTTT
TRBV20-1	many	.	TRBJ2-3	CSAKGLRDTQYF	TGCAGTGCTAAGGGACTGCGAGATACGCAGTATTTT
TRBV3-1	many	.	TRBJ1-1	CASSPRASRYRIEAFF	TGTGCCAGCAGCCCCCGGGCCTCAAGGTACCGTATTGAAGCTTTCTTT
TRBV11-2	many	.	TRBJ1-2	CASSLGTQNYGYTF	TGTGCCAGCAGCTTAGGGACACAGAACTATGGCTACACCTTC
TRBV5-4	many	.	TRBJ2-3	CASSLKGGVTDTQYF	TGTGCCAGCAGCTTGAAGGGGGGTGTTACAGATACGCAGTATTTT
TRBV14	many	.	TRBJ1-5	CASSQEWGQPQHF	TGTGCCAGCAGCCAAGAGTGGGGCCAGCCCCAGCATTTT
TRBV12-3/TRBV12-4	.	TRBD2	TRBJ2-1	CASSLNGLAGGPHEQFF	TGTGCCAGCAGTTTAAATGGACTAGCGGGGGGGCCCCATGAGCAGTTCTTC
TRBV20-1	many	TRBD2	TRBJ2-2	CSARAPAGTSGANTGELFF	TGCAGTGCTAGAGCCCCCGCCGGGACTAGCGGCGCGAACACCGGGGAGCTGTTTTTT
TRBV7-8	many	TRBD2	TRBJ2-1	CASSLAAGGAYNEQFF	TGTGCCAGCAGCTTAGCGGCCGGGGGGGCATACAATGAGCAGTTCTTC
TRBV5-6	many	TRBD1	TRBJ2-2	CASSARDSRMIYTGELFF	TGTGCCAGCAGCGCCCGGGACAGCCGGATGATATACACCGGGGAGCTGTTTTTT
TRBV3-1	.	.	TRBJ2-3	CASSQVYGAGVDTQYF	TGTGCCAGCAGCCAAGTGTACGGAGCCGGTGTGGATACGCAGTATTTT
TRBV12-3/TRBV12-4	many	.	TRBJ1-1	CASRFTVNTEAFF	TGTGCCAGCAGGTTTACAGTGAACACTGAAGCTTTCTTT
TRBV3-1	few	.	TRBJ2-1	CASSPALGYYNEQFF	TGTGCCAGCAGCCCCGCGCTGGGTTACTACAATGAGCAGTTCTTC
TRBV5-3	.	TRBD2	TRBJ2-5	CASSSRGVGVAELQETQYF	TGTGCCAGCAGCTCACGGGGGGTTGGGGTAGCGGAGCTACAAGAGACCCAGTACTTC
TRBV12-3/TRBV12-4	.	.	TRBJ2-5	CASSSPGFQETQYF	TGTGCCAGCAGTTCCCCGGGGTTCCAAGAGACCCAGTACTTC
TRBV18	many	TRBD1	TRBJ1-2	CASSHSSKGASDGYTF	TGTGCCAGCTCACACAGTTCAAAGGGGGCGTCAGACGGCTACACCTTC
TRBV6-6	many	TRBD1	TRBJ2-5	CASTYTGVRETQYF	TGTGCCAGCACGTACACAGGGGTAAGGGAGACCCAGTACTTC
TRBV5-1	.	.	TRBJ1-1	CASSQGQNTEAFF	TGCGCCAGCAGCCAAGGACAGAACACTGAAGCTTTCTTT
TRBV5-4	many	.	TRBJ2-3	CASSLRRGATSGTDTQYF	TGTGCCAGCAGCTTGCGTCGGGGGGCTACTTCGGGCACAGATACGCAGTATTTT
TRBV9	many	.	TRBJ1-4	CASSVAVGDKDEKLFF	TGTGCCAGCAGCGTAGCCGTGGGAGATAAGGATGAAAAACTGTTTTTT
TRBV12-3/TRBV12-4	many	.	TRBJ2-7	CASRYRDEQYF	TGTGCCAGCAGATATAGGGACGAGCAGTACTTC
TRBV12-3/TRBV12-4	many	.	TRBJ1-5	CASTLDIRQPQHF	TGTGCCAGCACCTTGGACATACGCCAGCCCCAGCATTTT
TRBV28	few	TRBD2	TRBJ2-1	CASSRLAGENEQFF	TGTGCCAGCAGCAGACTAGCGGGGGAGAATGAGCAGTTCTTC
TRBV6-2/TRBV6-3	.	.	TRBJ1-2	CASSSRQLYGYTF	TGTGCCAGCAGTTCCAGGCAGCTCTATGGCTACACCTTC